This T cell receptor (beta chain) was recovered during a study of blood T cell repertoires in COVID-19. Study details: Researchers got acute and convalescent COVID-19 samples from the United States, Italy and Spain.

The data were produced by immunoSEQ multiplex PCR, yet TCRdb's version contains in-frame clones alone and is incomplete. In the table there are hundreds of thousands of clones, about 82% of which are singletons. The CDR3 totals 13 residues. In germline, CDR1 is MNHEY, CDR2 SMNVEV (reference sequence). Trimming cost V 5 bases and J 5 bases; bases outside gene matches: 5. The source of this sequence is a man aged 45-65 years with active or convalescent COVID-19. Sequencing used peripheral blood. The V gene is TRBV27, the J gene TRBJ2-5; 7 nucleotides align to TRBD2. The CDR3 loop is CASSPRGGETQYF. The CDR3 DNA reads TGTGCCAGCAGTCCACGGGGAGGGGAGACCCAGTACTTC.